This T cell receptor beta chain comes out of a study of T-cell memory formation after mild COVID-19 (dated by TCRdb to about 2021). Study-level background: TCR sequence clusters from the two donors were found to be largely donor specific. The cohort was made up of two young adult volunteers, one female and one male, who were previously healthy. In two donors, T-cell clones that expanded and contracted after mild COVID-19 were followed by sequencing TCRalpha and TCRbeta repertoires longitudinally.

Summary of the overall study and its limitations: Contracting CD4+ clones were found mainly in CM and EM memory subsets, while CD8+ clones were enriched in EMRA. From day 15 to 85, contracting clones showed balanced CD4/CD8 phenotypes, whereas a second wave of clones that expanded from day 15 to 37 leaned towards CD4+. The study included only a couple of mild cases, and larger cohorts that include severe cases with pre-infection samples were judged to be necessary. Some responding clones were detected in pre-infection memory, which suggested that pre-existing cross-reactive memory T cells had joined the SARS-CoV-2 response. The second-wave clones that peaked on day 37 were not confirmed to be SARS-CoV-2 specific.

As to this clonotype: Its antigen is unknown. There are no base qualities to consult, and no much larger clone falls within one base.

Cut back by 4 bases and 0 bases, the V and J ends lie 6 bases apart. The germline V gene supplies CDR1 MNHEY and CDR2 SVGEGT. Its CDR3 holds 13 amino acids, cysteine through phenylalanine. Left in the record is the CDR3 DNA by itself, 39 bases read in frame from the first base. The data were produced on an Illumina NovaSeq 6000. TCRalpha and TCRbeta cDNA libraries were built by 5'RACE with constant-segment primers, adding sample barcodes and unique molecular identifiers. Trizol reagent was used to extract RNA from every sample. Library amplification was performed in two PCR steps, and a second sample barcode and Illumina TruSeq adapters were introduced in the second step. The libraries were sequenced on an Illumina NovaSeq using 2 x 150 bp paired-end reads. The study's processing was this. Reads were demultiplexed and collapsed into UMI-guided consensus sequences with migec v1.2.7. Using mixcr v2.1.11, UMI consensuses were aligned to TRA and TRB V and J templates and then assembled into clonotypes. A clonotype was counted as expanded or contracted only when both edgeR and NoisET called the clonotype significant, with the noise models trained on biological replicates. For edgeR calls, the cutoffs were a false discovery rate-adjusted p below 0.01 and a log2 fold-change threshold of 1. As an exploratory analysis of dynamics, PCA with hierarchical clustering was applied to max-normalized trajectories of the 1000 most abundant clonotypes. The CD4 or CD8 phenotype of responding clones was assigned using the separately sequenced CD4+ and CD8+ repertoires. TCRdb trimmed the raw reads at Q25, called clones with MiXCR and kept productive beta chains. Rows with a matching CDR3 protein are joined into one entry that keeps the most common DNA and genes. In this record, the V and J calls reflect TCRdb's handling and not the investigators' own analysis. In this sample the table shows roughly 400,000 distinct CDR3 sequences, about 15% of which occur a single time. The ten biggest clones cover around a fifth of the sample.

Ficoll-Paque density gradient centrifugation was the method used to isolate PBMCs. The sample comprised PBMCs or a T cell subset sorted from them (not recorded which). This clonotype was sampled from a man aged 18 to 29 who had mild COVID-19 (a few samples of this study predate the infection). The sample titles of this study are shuffled in the database, so cell type and time point are left out; the donor was told from shared clones. Rearrangement joined TRBV6-2 or TRBV6-3 to TRBJ2-5; no confident D gene assignment can be made. At the DNA level, the sequence is TGTGCCAGCAGTTGGAAGGACCAAGAGACCCAGTACTTC. Protein translation: CASSWKDQETQYF.